The clone carrying this T cell receptor beta chain has just a few counts. Its antigen remains unknown. Sequencing was performed with immunoSEQ multiplex PCR; in TCRdb, only in-frame clones are kept and a portion is missing. Of about 92,000 clones detected, 75% to 95% appear once; the ten largest clones hold roughly 6%. The J segment lost 5 bases and the V segment lost 7 bases, leaving 11 bases of the junction unmatched. Germline V gene lookup returns CDR1 SGHDT and CDR2 YYEEEE. The CDR3 sequence is 14 residues long. The sample belongs to a study of graft-versus-host responses after intestinal transplantation. Overall study findings and caveats: Among recipient marrow samples, GvH clones were found; some appeared first in ileum or blood.

J is TRBJ2-7 and V is TRBV5-6, with 8 positions matching TRBD2. This TCR was recovered from a human donor who received an intestinal transplant. Specimen: unstimulated CD8+ T cells sorted from spleen or lymph node cells, collected before intestinal transplant. CDR3 residues: CASSPGGATHEQYF. The CDR3 coding sequence is TGTGCCAGCTCCCCGGGGGGGGCGACCCACGAGCAGTACTTC.